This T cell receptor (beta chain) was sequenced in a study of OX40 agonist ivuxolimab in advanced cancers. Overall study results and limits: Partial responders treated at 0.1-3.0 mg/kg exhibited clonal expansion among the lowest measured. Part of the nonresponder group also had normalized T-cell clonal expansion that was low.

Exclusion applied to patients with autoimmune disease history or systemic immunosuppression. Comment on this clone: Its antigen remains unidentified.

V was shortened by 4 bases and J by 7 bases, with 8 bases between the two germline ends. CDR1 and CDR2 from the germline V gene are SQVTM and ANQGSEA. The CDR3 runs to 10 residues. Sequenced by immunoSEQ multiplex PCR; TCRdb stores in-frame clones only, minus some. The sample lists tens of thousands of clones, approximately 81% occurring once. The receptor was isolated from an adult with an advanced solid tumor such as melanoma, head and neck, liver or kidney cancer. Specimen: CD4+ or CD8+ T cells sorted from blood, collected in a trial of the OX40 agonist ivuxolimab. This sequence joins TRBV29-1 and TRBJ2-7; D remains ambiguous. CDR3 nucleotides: TGCAGCGTTGTTCATGGGGAGCAGTACTTC. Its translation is CSVVHGEQYF.